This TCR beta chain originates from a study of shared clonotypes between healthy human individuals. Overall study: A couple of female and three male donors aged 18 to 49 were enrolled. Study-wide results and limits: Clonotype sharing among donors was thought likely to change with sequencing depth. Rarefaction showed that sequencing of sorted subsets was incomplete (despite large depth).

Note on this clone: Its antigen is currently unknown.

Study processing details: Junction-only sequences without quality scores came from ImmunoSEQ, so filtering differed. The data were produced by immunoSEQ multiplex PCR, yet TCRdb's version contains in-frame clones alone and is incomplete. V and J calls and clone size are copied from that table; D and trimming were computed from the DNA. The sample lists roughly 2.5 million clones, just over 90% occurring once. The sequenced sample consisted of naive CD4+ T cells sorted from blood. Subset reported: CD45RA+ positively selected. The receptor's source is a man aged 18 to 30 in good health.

CDR3 in DNA: TGTGCCAGCAGGGTTTCGACTAATTACGAGCAGTACTTC. Its translation is CASRVSTNYEQYF. The V and J genes are TRBV6-1 and TRBJ2-7; a possible D gene is TRBD2 (5 bases). Germline V CDR1 and CDR2: MNHNS, SASEGT. The CDR3 covers 13 residues. V lost 6 bases and J 4 bases, leaving 13 bases between the germline ends.